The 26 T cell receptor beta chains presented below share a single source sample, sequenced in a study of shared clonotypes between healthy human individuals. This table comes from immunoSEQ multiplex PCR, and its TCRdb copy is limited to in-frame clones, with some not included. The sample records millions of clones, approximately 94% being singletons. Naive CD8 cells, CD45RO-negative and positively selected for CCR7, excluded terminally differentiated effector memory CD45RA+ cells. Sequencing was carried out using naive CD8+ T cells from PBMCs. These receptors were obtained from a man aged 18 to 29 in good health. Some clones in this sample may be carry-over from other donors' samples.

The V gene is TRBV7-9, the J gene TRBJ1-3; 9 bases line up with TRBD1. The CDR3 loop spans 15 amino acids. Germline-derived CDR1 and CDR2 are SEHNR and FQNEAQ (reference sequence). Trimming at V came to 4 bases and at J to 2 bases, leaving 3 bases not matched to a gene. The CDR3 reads CASSYGTGPGNTIYF. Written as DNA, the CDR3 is TGTGCCAGCAGCTACGGGACAGGGCCTGGAAACACCATATATTTT.

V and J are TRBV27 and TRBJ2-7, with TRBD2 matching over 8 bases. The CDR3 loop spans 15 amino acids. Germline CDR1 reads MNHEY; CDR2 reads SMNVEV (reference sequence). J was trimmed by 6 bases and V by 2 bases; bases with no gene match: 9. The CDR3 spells CASSLGVSGRSEQYF. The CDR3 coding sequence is TGTGCCAGCAGTTTAGGGGTGAGCGGGAGATCCGAGCAGTACTTC.

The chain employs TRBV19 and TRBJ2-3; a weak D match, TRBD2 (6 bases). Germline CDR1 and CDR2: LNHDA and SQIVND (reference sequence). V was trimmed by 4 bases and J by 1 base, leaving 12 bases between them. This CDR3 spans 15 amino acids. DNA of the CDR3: TGTGCCAGTAGTACGCGGGCTAGCGGCACAGATACGCAGTATTTT. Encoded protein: CASSTRASGTDTQYF.

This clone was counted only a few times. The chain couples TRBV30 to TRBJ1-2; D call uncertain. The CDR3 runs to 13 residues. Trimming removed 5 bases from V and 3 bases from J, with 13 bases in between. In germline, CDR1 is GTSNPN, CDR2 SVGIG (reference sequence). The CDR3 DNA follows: TGTGCCTGGGGCAAGTCCTTCCACTATGGCTACACCTTC. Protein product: CAWGKSFHYGYTF.

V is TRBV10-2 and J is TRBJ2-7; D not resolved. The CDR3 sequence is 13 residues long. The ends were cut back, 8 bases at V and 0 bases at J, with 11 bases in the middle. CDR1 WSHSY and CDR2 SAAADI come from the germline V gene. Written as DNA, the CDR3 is TGCGCCAGCGGCGTGGGCTTCTCCTACGAGCAGTACTTC. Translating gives CASGVGFSYEQYF.

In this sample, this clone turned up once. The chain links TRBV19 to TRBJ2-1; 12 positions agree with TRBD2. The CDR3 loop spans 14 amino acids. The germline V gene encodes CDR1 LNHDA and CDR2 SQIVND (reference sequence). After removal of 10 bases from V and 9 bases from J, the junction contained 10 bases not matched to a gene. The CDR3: CATRLAGEVIEQFF. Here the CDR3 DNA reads TGTGCCACTAGACTAGCGGGAGAGGTGATTGAGCAGTTCTTC.

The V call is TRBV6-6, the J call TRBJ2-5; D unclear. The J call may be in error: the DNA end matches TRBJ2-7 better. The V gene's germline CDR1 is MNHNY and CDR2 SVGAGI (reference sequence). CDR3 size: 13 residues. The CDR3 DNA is TGTGCCAGCATAAGTGTTCTATCTGGCGAGCAGTACTTC. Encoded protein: CASISVLSGEQYF.

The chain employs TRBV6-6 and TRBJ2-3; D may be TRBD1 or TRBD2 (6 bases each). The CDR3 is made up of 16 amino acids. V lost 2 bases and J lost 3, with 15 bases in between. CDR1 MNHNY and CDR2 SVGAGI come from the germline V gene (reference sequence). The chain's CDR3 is CASSYASGGGTDTQYF. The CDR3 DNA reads TGTGCCAGCAGTTACGCGAGCGGAGGGGGGACAGATACGCAGTATTTT.

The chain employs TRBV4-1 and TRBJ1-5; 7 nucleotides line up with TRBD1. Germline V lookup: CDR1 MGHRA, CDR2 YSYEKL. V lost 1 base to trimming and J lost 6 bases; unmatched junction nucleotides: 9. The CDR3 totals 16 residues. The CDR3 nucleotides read TGCGCCAGCAGCCAAGTTGAGGGGGCTTTGGGTCAGCCCCAGCATTTT. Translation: CASSQVEGALGQPQHF.

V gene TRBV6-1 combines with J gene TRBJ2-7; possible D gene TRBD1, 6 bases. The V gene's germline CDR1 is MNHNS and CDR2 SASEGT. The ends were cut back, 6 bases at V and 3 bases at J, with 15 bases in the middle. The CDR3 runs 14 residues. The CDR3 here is CASRPPTGFYEQYF. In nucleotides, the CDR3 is TGTGCCAGCAGGCCACCGACAGGTTTCTACGAGCAGTACTTC.

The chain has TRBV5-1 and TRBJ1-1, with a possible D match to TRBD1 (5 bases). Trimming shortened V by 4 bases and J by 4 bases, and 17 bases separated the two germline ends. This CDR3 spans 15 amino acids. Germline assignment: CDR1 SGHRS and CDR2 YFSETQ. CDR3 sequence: CASSGPQGWGTEAFF. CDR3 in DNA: TGCGCCAGCAGCGGCCCTCAGGGATGGGGCACTGAAGCTTTCTTT.

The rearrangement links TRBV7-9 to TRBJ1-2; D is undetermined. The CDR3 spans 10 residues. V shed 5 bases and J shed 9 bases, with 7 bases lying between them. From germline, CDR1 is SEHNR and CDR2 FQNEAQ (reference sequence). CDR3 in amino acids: CASSPDSYTF. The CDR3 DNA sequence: TGTGCCAGCAGCCCCGACAGCTACACCTTC.

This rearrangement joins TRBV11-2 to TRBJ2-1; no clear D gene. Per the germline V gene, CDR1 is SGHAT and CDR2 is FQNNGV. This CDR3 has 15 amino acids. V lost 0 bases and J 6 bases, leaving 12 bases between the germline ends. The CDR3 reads CASSLDPGSSNEQFF. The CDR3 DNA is TGTGCCAGCAGCTTAGATCCCGGTAGTAGCAATGAGCAGTTCTTC.

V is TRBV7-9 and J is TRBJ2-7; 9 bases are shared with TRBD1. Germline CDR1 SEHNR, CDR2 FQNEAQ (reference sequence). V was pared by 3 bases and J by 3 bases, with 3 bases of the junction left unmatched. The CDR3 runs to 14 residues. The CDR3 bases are TGTGCCAGCAGCTTTACAGGGGGCAGCTACGAGCAGTACTTC. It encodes CASSFTGGSYEQYF. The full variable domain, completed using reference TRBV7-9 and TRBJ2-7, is DTGVSQNPRHKITKRGQNVTFRCDPISEHNRLYWYRQTLGQGPEFLTYFQNEAQLEKSRLLSDRFSAERPKGSFSTLEIQRTEQGDSAMYLCASSFTGGSYEQYFGPGTRLTVT.

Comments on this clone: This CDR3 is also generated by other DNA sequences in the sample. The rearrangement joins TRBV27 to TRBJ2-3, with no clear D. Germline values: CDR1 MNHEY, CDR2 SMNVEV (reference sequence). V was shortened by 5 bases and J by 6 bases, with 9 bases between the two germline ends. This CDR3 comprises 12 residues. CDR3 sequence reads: CASSPRLDTQYF. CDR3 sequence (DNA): TGTGCCAGCAGTCCCCGGTTGGATACGCAGTATTTT.

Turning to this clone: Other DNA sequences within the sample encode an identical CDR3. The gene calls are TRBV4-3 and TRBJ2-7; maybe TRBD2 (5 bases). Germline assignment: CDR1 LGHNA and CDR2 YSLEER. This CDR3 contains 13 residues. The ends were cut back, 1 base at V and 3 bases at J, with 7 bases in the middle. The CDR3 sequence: CASSQVRDYEQYF. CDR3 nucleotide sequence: TGCGCCAGCAGCCAAGTACGGGACTACGAGCAGTACTTC.

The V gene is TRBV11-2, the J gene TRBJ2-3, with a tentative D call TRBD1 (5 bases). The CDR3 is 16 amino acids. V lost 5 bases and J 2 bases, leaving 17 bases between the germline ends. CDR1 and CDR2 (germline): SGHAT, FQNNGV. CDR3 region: CASSDTIQVFTDTQYF. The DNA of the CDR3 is TGTGCCAGCAGCGATACGATACAGGTTTTCACAGATACGCAGTATTTT.

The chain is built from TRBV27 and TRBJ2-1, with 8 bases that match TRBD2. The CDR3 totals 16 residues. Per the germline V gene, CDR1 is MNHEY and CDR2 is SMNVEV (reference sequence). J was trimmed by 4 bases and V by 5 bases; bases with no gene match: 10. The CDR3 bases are TGTGCCAGCAGTGCGAGTAGCGGGACGGATTACAATGAGCAGTTCTTC. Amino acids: CASSASSGTDYNEQFF.

The DNA for the CDR3 is TGTGCCAGCAGCTTCACGGCTAGCGGGAGATTTAATGAGCAGTTCTTC. Its translation is CASSFTASGRFNEQFF. The chain uses TRBV7-2 and TRBJ2-1, with 10 positions matching TRBD2. Per the germline V gene, CDR1 is SGHTA and CDR2 is FQGNSA. V lost 3 bases, J lost 7 bases, and 9 bases stayed unmatched. The CDR3 spans 16 residues.

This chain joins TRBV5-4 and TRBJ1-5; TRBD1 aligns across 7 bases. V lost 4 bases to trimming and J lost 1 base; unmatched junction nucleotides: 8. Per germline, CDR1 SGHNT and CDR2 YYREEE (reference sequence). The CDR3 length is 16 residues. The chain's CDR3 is CASSIFPGQSNQPQHF. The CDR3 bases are TGTGCCAGCAGCATATTTCCGGGACAGAGCAATCAGCCCCAGCATTTT.

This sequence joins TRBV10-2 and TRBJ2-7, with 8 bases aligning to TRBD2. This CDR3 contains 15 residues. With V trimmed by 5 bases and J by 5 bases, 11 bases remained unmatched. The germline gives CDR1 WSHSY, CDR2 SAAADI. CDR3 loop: CASSIPGLGWNEQYF. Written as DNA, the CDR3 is TGCGCCAGCAGTATCCCGGGACTAGGTTGGAACGAGCAGTACTTC.

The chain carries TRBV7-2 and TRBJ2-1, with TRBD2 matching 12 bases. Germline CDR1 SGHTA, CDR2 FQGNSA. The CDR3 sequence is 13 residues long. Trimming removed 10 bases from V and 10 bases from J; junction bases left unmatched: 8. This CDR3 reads CATWTSGAQEQFF. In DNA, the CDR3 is TGTGCCACGTGGACTAGCGGGGCCCAGGAGCAGTTCTTC.

The CDR3 reads CASSVERDRGFQETQYF. The DNA for the CDR3 is TGTGCCAGCAGCGTAGAACGGGACAGGGGGTTCCAAGAGACCCAGTACTTC. This chain uses TRBV9 with TRBJ2-5; 11 positions agree with TRBD1. V lost 0 bases, J lost 1 base, and 5 bases stayed unmatched. Germline CDR1 reads SGDLS; CDR2 reads YYNGEE. CDR3 length: 17 residues.

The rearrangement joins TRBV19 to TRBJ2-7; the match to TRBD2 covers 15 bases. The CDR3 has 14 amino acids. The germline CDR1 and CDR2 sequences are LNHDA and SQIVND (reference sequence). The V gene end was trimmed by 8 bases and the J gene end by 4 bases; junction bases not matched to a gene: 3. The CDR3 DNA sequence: TGTGCCAGTGCCGGACTAGCGGGAGGGTACGAGCAGTACTTC. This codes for CASAGLAGGYEQYF.

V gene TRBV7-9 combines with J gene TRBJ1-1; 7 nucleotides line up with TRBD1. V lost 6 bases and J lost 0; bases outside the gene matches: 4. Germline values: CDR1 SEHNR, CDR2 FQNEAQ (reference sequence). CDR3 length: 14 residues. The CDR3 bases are TGTGCCAGCAGAGGGGGCGGGCTGAACACTGAAGCTTTCTTT. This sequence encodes CASRGGGLNTEAFF.

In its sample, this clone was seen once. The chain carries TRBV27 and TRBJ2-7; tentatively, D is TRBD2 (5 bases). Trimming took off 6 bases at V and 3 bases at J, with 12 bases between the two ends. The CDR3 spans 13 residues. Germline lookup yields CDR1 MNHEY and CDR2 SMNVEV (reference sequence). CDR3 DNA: TGTGCCAGCAGGAGGACTTTCCTCTACGAGCAGTACTTC. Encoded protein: CASRRTFLYEQYF.